These T cell receptor beta chains were read from a single sample in a study of blood T cell repertoires in COVID-19. This table comes from immunoSEQ multiplex PCR, and its TCRdb copy is limited to in-frame clones, with some not included. The sample includes about 110,000 clones, approximately 85% of them seen just once. Specimen: peripheral blood. These receptors all come from a man between 40 and 49 years old with acute or convalescent COVID-19. Each CDR3 is given with its conserved first and last residue. The D gene is left open where the match is weak. Expanded clones are given a class, and other clones once, few, many or no size at all.

CDR3nt	CDR3aa	j_gene	d_gene	v_gene	abundance
TGTGCCAGCAGTTTATTCGGGGAAGGAGGGGAGCTGTTTTTT	CASSLFGEGGELFF	TRBJ2-2	-	TRBV27	-
TGTGCCAGCAGCAATCAGGGGGCCCTTAACTATGGCTACACCTTC	CASSNQGALNYGYTF	TRBJ1-2	TRBD1	TRBV9	-
TGCAGCGTCCGGGACAGATACTCCTACGAGCAGTACTTC	CSVRDRYSYEQYF	TRBJ2-7	TRBD1	TRBV29-1	-
TGTGCCAGCAGTAGTACAGGGAACGCTTTCTTT	CASSSTGNAFF	TRBJ1-1	-	TRBV12-3/TRBV12-4	-
TGTGCCAGCAGTTTAACAGGGTATGGCTACACCTTC	CASSLTGYGYTF	TRBJ1-2	-	TRBV12-3/TRBV12-4	-
TGTGCCAGCAACTCCCGGCCAGGGGAAGGGGATGAGCAGTTCTTC	CASNSRPGEGDEQFF	TRBJ2-1	-	TRBV27	-
TGTGCCAGCAGTGACGTACCGGGGAATACGCAGTATTTT	CASSDVPGNTQYF	TRBJ2-3	-	TRBV6-4	-
TGTGCCAGCAGTTTAACATTCGGGACAGGGGGTGCTGGCGTCCACTTT	CASSLTFGTGGAGVHF	TRBJ1-6	TRBD1	TRBV27	-
TGTGCCAGCAGCTTAGCCACGGGACAGGGTAGCGAAAAACTGTTTTTT	CASSLATGQGSEKLFF	TRBJ1-4	TRBD1	TRBV11-2	once
TGTGCCATCAGTGTCGCATACCGCACGACAGGGGATGATGAAAAACTGTTTTTT	CAISVAYRTTGDDEKLFF	TRBJ1-4	TRBD1	TRBV10-3	-
TGTGCCAGCAGTGAACCAGGCTACGAGCAGTACTTC	CASSEPGYEQYF	TRBJ2-7	-	TRBV25-1	-
TGTGCCAGCTCCACAGGGGCTTTCTCCTACGAGCAGTACTTC	CASSTGAFSYEQYF	TRBJ2-7	TRBD1	TRBV27	-
TGTGCCAGCAGCTCCACGAGACAGGGGTATGAAAAACTGTTTTTT	CASSSTRQGYEKLFF	TRBJ1-4	TRBD1	TRBV11-2	-
TGTGCCAGTTCGTACAGGGGGGGCACTGAAGCTTTCTTT	CASSYRGGTEAFF	TRBJ1-1	TRBD1	TRBV19	-
TGTGCCAGCAGTCCAAGCCCGTTAACTTACGAGCAGTACTTC	CASSPSPLTYEQYF	TRBJ2-7	-	TRBV3-1/TRBV3-2	-
TGTGCCAGCAGTACGGGACTACCCTACAATGAGCAGTTCTTC	CASSTGLPYNEQFF	TRBJ2-1	TRBD2	TRBV6-5	-
TGTGCCAGCAGCTTAGATCGGGGTGAAGCTTTCTTT	CASSLDRGEAFF	TRBJ1-1	-	TRBV11-2	-
TGTGCCAGCAGCTTACAGCGGGGGGTCTCCGAGGCGAATGAGCAGTTCTTC	CASSLQRGVSEANEQFF	TRBJ2-1	TRBD2	TRBV7-3	-
TGCGCCAGCAGCCAAGATTTTGACAGGGGGACCTACGAGCAGTACTTC	CASSQDFDRGTYEQYF	TRBJ2-7	TRBD1	TRBV4-3	-
TGTGCCAGCAGCCCCCTGGGAACTAGCGGGGCAGATACGCAGTATTTT	CASSPLGTSGADTQYF	TRBJ2-3	TRBD2	TRBV7-9	once
TGTGCCAGCAGCTCGAAATTAAGCTTCGGCTACAATGAGCAGTTCTTC	CASSSKLSFGYNEQFF	TRBJ2-1	-	TRBV7-9	-
TGTGCCAGCAGCCCCGACAGGGGTCTCTACGAGCAGTACTTC	CASSPDRGLYEQYF	TRBJ2-7	TRBD1	TRBV11-2	-
TGTGCCAGCAGCTTAGGGCCTACCGGGGAGCTGTTTTTT	CASSLGPTGELFF	TRBJ2-2	-	TRBV11-3	-
TGCAGCGTTGATGGGGGGGAGACCCAGTACTTC	CSVDGGETQYF	TRBJ2-5	-	TRBV29-1	-
TGTGCCAGCAGCCTAGCGGGGGGTCAGGTTAGCACAGATACGCAGTATTTT	CASSLAGGQVSTDTQYF	TRBJ2-3	TRBD2	TRBV9	once
TGTGCCAGCAGTCGGCTAGCGGGAACCTACAATGAGCAGTTCTTC	CASSRLAGTYNEQFF	TRBJ2-1	TRBD2	TRBV6-6	-
TGCGCCAGCAGCCCCTTGCCAGGGGGCAATTCACCCCTCCACTTT	CASSPLPGGNSPLHF	TRBJ1-6	TRBD1	TRBV4-1	-
TGCGCCAGCAGCCACGGACTCATCACTAGCACAGATACGCAGTATTTT	CASSHGLITSTDTQYF	TRBJ2-3	-	TRBV4-1	-
TGCGCCAGCAGCACCACCGGGGTTAGCGGGGGGGTCGAGCAGTACTTC	CASSTTGVSGGVEQYF	TRBJ2-7	TRBD2	TRBV5-1	-